This TCR beta chain comes out of a study of T cell responses to AZD1222 COVID-19 vaccine. The study's findings and limits: Baseline seropositives among AZD1222 recipients totaled only 5 to 7. Nearly half of spike-specific TCRs reportedly target variant regions that are unmutated in the B.1.351 and B.1.1.7 variants. Possibly, clonal diversity was underestimated; donors were largely white British and included more females.

The CDR3 length is 14 residues. CDR1 is SGHVS, CDR2 FQNEAQ, per germline. With 5 bases clipped from V and 4 bases from J, the junction kept 8 bases outside the gene matches. With regard to this clone: Its target is not known.

Some clones are missing from TCRdb's copy, which holds only in-frame ones; the method was immunoSEQ multiplex PCR. Of about 200,000 clones listed, around 90% are singletons. The starting material was peripheral blood, obtained on day 0 of AZD1222 vaccination. This receptor was taken from an adult in good health. This sequence joins TRBV7-8 and TRBJ2-7; the match to TRBD1 covers 7 bases. CDR3 DNA sequence: TGTGCCAGCAGCCCAGACAGGGCCGTTTACGAGCAGTACTTC. Protein sequence: CASSPDRAVYEQYF.